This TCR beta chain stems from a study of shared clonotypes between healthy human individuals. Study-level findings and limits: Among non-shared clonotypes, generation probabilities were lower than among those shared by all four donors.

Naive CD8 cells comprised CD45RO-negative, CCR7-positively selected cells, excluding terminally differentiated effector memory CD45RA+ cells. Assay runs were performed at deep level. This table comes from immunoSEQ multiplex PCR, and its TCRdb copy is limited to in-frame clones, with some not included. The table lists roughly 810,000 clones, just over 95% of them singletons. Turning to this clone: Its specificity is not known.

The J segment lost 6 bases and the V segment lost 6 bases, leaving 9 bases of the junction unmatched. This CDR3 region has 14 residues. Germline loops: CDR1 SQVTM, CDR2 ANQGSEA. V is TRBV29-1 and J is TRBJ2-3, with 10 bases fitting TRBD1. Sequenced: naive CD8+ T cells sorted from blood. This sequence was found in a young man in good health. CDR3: CSVTGGDDWDTQYF. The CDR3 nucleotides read TGCAGCGTGACAGGGGGCGACGACTGGGATACGCAGTATTTT.